The 10 T cell receptor beta chains below were found in one sample sequenced in a study of OX40 agonist ivuxolimab in advanced cancers. Assay: immunoSEQ multiplex PCR; the TCRdb copy retains only in-frame clones and omits some. The table includes 60,000 to 80,000 clones, approximately 80% detected once. This specimen consisted of CD4+ or CD8+ T cells sorted from blood, obtained in a trial of the OX40 agonist ivuxolimab. These receptors originate from an adult with an advanced solid tumor such as melanoma, head and neck, liver or kidney cancer.

This chain links TRBV18 with TRBJ1-2, with 12 bases identical to TRBD1. From germline, CDR1 is KGHSH and CDR2 LQKENI. V was clipped by 3 bases and J by 3 bases; unmatched bases: 8. This CDR3 contains 17 residues. CDR3 in DNA: TGTGCCAGCTCACCTCCCGGGACAGGGGGCCTCGACTATGGCTACACCTTC. The encoded protein is CASSPPGTGGLDYGYTF.

The chain is built from TRBV7-2 and TRBJ2-2; 7 bases are a match to TRBD2. The CDR3 extends over 16 amino acids. V lost 1 base to trimming and J lost 0 bases; unmatched junction nucleotides: 2. The germline V gene encodes CDR1 SGHTA and CDR2 FQGNSA. CDR3 DNA: TGTGCCAGCAGCTTAGAACTAGCGCCGAACACCGGGGAGCTGTTTTTT. It is translated as CASSLELAPNTGELFF.

This chain uses TRBV10-3 with TRBJ2-1; 7 positions match TRBD1. Germline trimming cut 8 bases from V and 3 bases from J; bases unmatched to any gene: 7. Germline V gene data show CDR1 as ENHRY and CDR2 as SYGVKD. The CDR3 runs to 14 residues. CDR3 residues: CAISKDRDYNEQFF. The CDR3 DNA is TGTGCCATCTCAAAAGACAGGGACTACAATGAGCAGTTCTTC.

V and J are TRBV28 and TRBJ2-3; D is undetermined. The V end was cut by 5 bases, the J end by 4 bases, with 13 bases between. Germline V gene data show CDR1 as MDHEN and CDR2 as SYDVKM. The CDR3 runs to 14 residues. The CDR3 here is CASSTDFGADTQYF. For the CDR3, the DNA is TGTGCCAGCAGTACAGATTTTGGCGCAGATACGCAGTATTTT. The entire variable domain, with the rest obtained from reference TRBV28 and TRBJ2-3, is as follows: DVKVTQSSRYLVKRTGEKVFLECVQDMDHENMFWYRQDPGLGLRLIYFSYDVKMKEKGDIPEGYSVSREKKERFSLILESASTNQTSMYLCASSTDFGADTQYFGPGTRLTVL.

The chain is built from TRBV14 and TRBJ1-3; D ambiguous. V lost 2 bases to trimming and J lost 8 bases, with 7 bases between them. CDR3 size: 12 residues. Per the germline V gene, CDR1 is SGHDN and CDR2 is FVKESK. The CDR3 sequence: CASSQQPDTIYF. CDR3 bases: TGTGCCAGCAGCCAACAGCCGGACACCATATATTTT.

The chain recombines TRBV7-2 with TRBJ2-5; D unclear. V lost 4 bases, J lost 1 base, and 4 bases lay in between. The CDR3 has 12 amino acids. The V gene's germline CDR1 is SGHTA and CDR2 FQGNSA. The CDR3 region is CASSSPQETQYF. The CDR3, as DNA: TGTGCCAGCAGCTCCCCCCAAGAGACCCAGTACTTC.

This chain connects TRBV14 to TRBJ1-2; tentative D call: TRBD1 (5 bases). Germline CDR1 and CDR2: SGHDN and FVKESK. This CDR3 comprises 15 residues. V shed 4 bases and J shed 0 bases, with 12 bases lying between them. This CDR3 reads CASSPALTANYGYTF. As DNA, the CDR3 is TGTGCCAGCAGCCCGGCCCTGACAGCTAACTATGGCTACACCTTC.

This clone was found once. This chain links TRBV19 with TRBJ2-2, with 9 nucleotides matching TRBD2. The germline V gene has CDR1 LNHDA and CDR2 SQIVND (reference sequence). CDR3 length: 16 residues. The V gene end was trimmed by 4 bases and the J gene end by 2 bases; junction bases not matched to a gene: 5. CDR3 in DNA: TGTGCCAGTAGTACCAGACTAGCGGAAAACACCGGGGAGCTGTTTTTT. The encoded protein is CASSTRLAENTGELFF.

V usage is TRBV15 and J usage is TRBJ2-3, with a tentative D call TRBD1 (6 bases). V gave up 6 bases and J gave up 3 bases, with 16 bases separating them. The CDR3 runs 15 residues. Germline V gives CDR1 LNHNV, CDR2 YYDKDF (reference sequence). The CDR3 nucleotides read TGTGCCACCAGGGCACAGGGCGGCTTAACAGATACGCAGTATTTT. As protein: CATRAQGGLTDTQYF.

The chain joins TRBV5-5 to TRBJ2-7; 7 positions match TRBD1. Germline loops: CDR1 SGHKS, CDR2 YYEKEE (reference sequence). The CDR3 is made up of 15 amino acids. V lost 6 bases, J lost 1 base, and 10 bases stayed unmatched. CDR3 sequence: CASTETGTASYEQYF. The CDR3 coding sequence is TGTGCCAGCACTGAAACCGGGACAGCTTCCTACGAGCAGTACTTC.